This TCR beta chain was sequenced in a study of blood T cell repertoires in COVID-19. For the study at large: COVID-19 samples, acute and convalescent, were from the United States, Italy and Spain. Sources were T cells, B-cell-depleted T cells, or PBMCs; the material itself was cDNA or gDNA.

Authors' analysis steps: Amplification of reference gene primers provided the estimated nucleated cell counts. The assay was immunoSEQ multiplex PCR, and TCRdb's table has in-frame clones only and misses some. That table supplies the V and J calls and clone size; D and trimming were determined from the DNA. Of about 210,000 clones in the sample, roughly four fifths were seen once. The CDR3 sequence is 22 residues long. Per the germline V gene, CDR1 is SGHVS and CDR2 is FQNEAQ. The V gene end was trimmed by 4 bases and the J gene end by 0 bases; junction bases not matched to a gene: 17. The receptor was derived from a woman between 40 and 50 years old with acute or convalescent COVID-19. The rearrangement links TRBV7-8 to TRBJ2-6; 11 bases line up with TRBD2. The specimen was peripheral blood. The chain's CDR3 is CASSSRLAGNLDLFSGANVLTF. The CDR3 DNA sequence: TGTGCCAGCAGCTCCCGACTAGCGGGAAATTTGGACCTTTTCTCTGGGGCCAACGTCCTGACTTTC.